This T cell receptor (beta chain) was identified during a study of T cells in localized non-small cell lung cancer. Notes on the study in general: Tumor samples were not multi-region, leaving intratumor heterogeneity unexcluded.

Clones were sequenced by immunoSEQ multiplex PCR, and TCRdb holds only the in-frame ones, with some missing. In the table there are tens of thousands of clones, around 90% of which are singletons. The germline V gene has CDR1 SGDLS and CDR2 YYNGEE. V shed 0 bases and J shed 0 bases, with 9 bases lying between them. The CDR3 totals 15 residues. As to this clone: Its antigen is unidentified.

This sequence was found in a man aged 18 to 49 with stage I lung adenocarcinoma. The sample consisted of peripheral blood, taken before any cancer treatment. V gene TRBV9 combines with J gene TRBJ1-1; no firm D call. The CDR3 nucleotides read TGTGCCAGCAGCGTAGAGAGGAAAATGAACACTGAAGCTTTCTTT. As protein: CASSVERKMNTEAFF.